The present T cell receptor beta chain was sequenced within a study of cytomegalovirus exposure and HLA in healthy donors. Study-wide findings and caveats: Some V segments could not be told apart, so they were left out, TRBV6-2 and TRBV6-3 among them. Reports showed the classifier diagnosing cytomegalovirus status with high specificity and sensitivity. Cytomegalovirus-associated TCR beta chains were listed, numbering under 200.

The CDR3 covers 17 residues. V shed 4 bases, J shed 5 bases, and the junction held 12 bases outside the gene matches. Looked up from germline, CDR1 is SEHNR and CDR2 is FQNEAQ (reference sequence). PCR amplification relied on 60 Vbeta primers (plus 13 Jbeta primers). Method: immunoSEQ multiplex PCR; TCRdb's copy keeps in-frame clones and lacks some. This sample has around 130,000 clones, with 77% found just once. Points on this clone: The antigen is unknown.

This clonotype was sampled from a young man in good health and CMV-seropositive. The V gene is TRBV7-9, the J gene TRBJ2-1, with 9 bases lining up with TRBD2. Sequenced input: PBMCs. The CDR3 region is CASSYGGERGANNEQFF. The DNA of the CDR3 is TGTGCCAGCAGCTATGGTGGTGAGCGGGGGGCAAACAATGAGCAGTTCTTC.